The present entry profiles one T cell receptor beta chain with its context. This clone was detected only once. Its antigen is still unknown. No base quality information exists; no much larger clone differs at one position. Evidence of autoimmunity was present in all CD3G-deficient patients, and the autoimmunity was more severe in two of the patients. Patients were tested at ages ranging from 2 to 39 years, and reduced naive and increased memory CD4+ and CD8+ T-cell proportions were found in the patients. CD4+ cells were FACS-sorted into CD25-high CD127-low regulatory T cells and CD25-low CD127-high conventional CD4+ T cells. The patient group comprised about 6 individuals with CD3G deficiency. Patient samples and clinical data were obtained from an international physician network spanning the United States, Europe and Asia. Peripheral blood mononuclear cells were isolated by Ficoll density separation.

The data belong to a study of regulatory T cells (dated by TCRdb to 2016 to 2018). Looking at the study overall: The study compared T-cell receptor beta repertoires of sorted regulatory, conventional CD4+ and CD8+ T cells between CD3G-deficient patients and healthy controls. Results the study describes overall, beyond this receptor: Hydrophobic residues at CDR3 positions 6 and 7 were enriched in conventional CD4+ T cells from CD3G-deficient patients, suggesting more self-reactive specificities. Restricted unique TRB V-J pairs and skewed V and J gene usage were observed in patient repertoires, most markedly in regulatory T cells.

Taken from the germline V gene, the CDR1 and CDR2 loops are SGHVS and FQNEAQ. The CDR3 holds 13 amino acids from the cysteine to the phenylalanine. Only the CDR3 portion is preserved as DNA: 39 bases, with reading frame beginning at the first base. Deletion took 2 bases off V and 12 bases off J, with a span of 17 bases between the germline ends. In the multiplex PCR, 52 forward TRBV primers and 13 reverse TRBJ primers were used, and assay-based and computational corrections were applied for amplification bias. Within the immunoSEQ assay, multiplex PCR amplified rearranged TRB loci from genomic DNA. An Illumina HiSeq platform was used to sequence the TRB amplicons. In the authors' own workflow: Raw sequences were error-filtered and aligned to reference gene sequences by custom algorithms, then analyzed with the immunoSEQ online tools. Frequencies of productive and nonproductive TRB rearrangements were assessed among unique sequences as well as among total sequences. The likelihood of self-reactivity was estimated by examining two features, hydrophobicity and amino acid composition, of TRB CDR3 positions 6 and 7. Groups were compared by t tests, Mann-Whitney tests or two-way ANOVA performed in Prism software. The table comes from immuneACCESS by way of TCRdb, which keeps in-frame sequences with V and J called. Part of the clones is missing from these tables; in studies checked, under half for an unresolved V gene and the rest for unknown reasons. That table gives V, J and clone size, and the DNA gave D and trimming. Here the sample has about 32,000 clones; approximately 90% occur a single time. The ten biggest clones cover about 2.4% of the sample.

Material for sequencing was conventional CD4+ T cells sorted from blood. The chain couples TRBV7-8 to TRBJ2-7; the best D guess is TRBD2, with 5 bases matching. The TCR sequence derives from a person between 18 and 30 years old with CD3G deficiency. The CDR3 sequence is CASSLTGSRRLYF. The nucleotide sequence reads TGTGCCAGCAGCTTAACTGGGTCCCGGAGGTTGTACTTC.